This T cell receptor beta chain was identified in a study of regulatory T cells in long-lasting Graves disease. In its sample, this clonotype was seen many times. Stated time point: newly diagnosed GD, antithyroid drugs for less than 3 months. Extracted RNA from PBMCs served as the source of the TCR library. To make TCR beta libraries, researchers used iRepertoire HTBI primers and Arm-PCR of CDR3 regions. Via MiXCR, TCRdb re-called the multiplex PCR reads, giving one row per CDR3 protein. The table lists approximately 470,000 distinct CDR3 sequences, 15% to 20% of them singletons. CDR1 and CDR2 (germline): DFQATT, SNEGSKA (reference sequence). V lost 4 bases to trimming and J lost 4 bases; unmatched junction nucleotides: 17. CDR3 size: 17 residues. This sample was also put to use in a study of T cells in Graves' hyperthyroidism and ophthalmopathy.

The sample in question was peripheral blood mononuclear cells (PBMCs), obtained at new diagnosis, from a patient treated with antithyroid drugs. The clonotype originates from a middle-aged man with Graves disease. The gene calls are TRBV20-1 and TRBJ2-3; 7 bases line up with TRBD1. CDR3 residues: CSAKTRLGQVIPDTQYF. In DNA, the CDR3 is TGCAGTGCTAAAACCCGACTTGGACAGGTTATTCCAGATACGCAGTATTTT.